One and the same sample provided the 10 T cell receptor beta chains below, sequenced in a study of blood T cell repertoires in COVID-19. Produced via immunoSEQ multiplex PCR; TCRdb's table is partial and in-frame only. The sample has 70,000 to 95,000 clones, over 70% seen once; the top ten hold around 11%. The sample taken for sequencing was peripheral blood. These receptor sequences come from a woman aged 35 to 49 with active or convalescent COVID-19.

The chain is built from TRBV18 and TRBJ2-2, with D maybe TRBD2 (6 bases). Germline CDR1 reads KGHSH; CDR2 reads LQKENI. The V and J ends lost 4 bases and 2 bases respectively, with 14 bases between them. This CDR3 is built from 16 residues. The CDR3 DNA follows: TGTGCCAGCTCACAGGTCGGAGGGGTTAACACCGGGGAGCTGTTTTTT. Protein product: CASSQVGGVNTGELFF.

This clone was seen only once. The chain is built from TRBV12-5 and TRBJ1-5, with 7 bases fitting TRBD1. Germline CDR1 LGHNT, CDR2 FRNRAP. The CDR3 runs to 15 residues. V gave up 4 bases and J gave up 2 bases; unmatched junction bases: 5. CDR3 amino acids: CASGSEGARNQPQHF. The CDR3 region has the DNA TGTGCTAGTGGTTCGGAGGGGGCACGCAATCAGCCCCAGCATTTT.

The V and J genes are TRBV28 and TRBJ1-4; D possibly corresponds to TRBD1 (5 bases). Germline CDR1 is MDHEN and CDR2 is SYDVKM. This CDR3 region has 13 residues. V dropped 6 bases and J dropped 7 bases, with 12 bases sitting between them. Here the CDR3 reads CASRLGAAEKLFF. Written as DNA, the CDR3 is TGTGCCAGCAGGCTAGGGGCGGCTGAAAAACTGTTTTTT.

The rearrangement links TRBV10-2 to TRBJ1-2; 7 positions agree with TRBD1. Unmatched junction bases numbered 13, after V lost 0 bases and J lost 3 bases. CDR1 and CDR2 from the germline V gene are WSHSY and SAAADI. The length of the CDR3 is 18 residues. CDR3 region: CASSESPGWPGTDYGYTF. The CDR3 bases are TGCGCCAGCAGTGAGTCACCCGGGTGGCCCGGGACAGACTATGGCTACACCTTC.

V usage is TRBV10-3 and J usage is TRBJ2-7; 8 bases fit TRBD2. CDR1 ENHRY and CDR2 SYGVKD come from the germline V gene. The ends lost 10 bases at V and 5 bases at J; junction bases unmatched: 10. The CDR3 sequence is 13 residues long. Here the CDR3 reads CARSPGLGNEQYF. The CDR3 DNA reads TGTGCCAGAAGTCCGGGACTAGGGAACGAGCAGTACTTC.

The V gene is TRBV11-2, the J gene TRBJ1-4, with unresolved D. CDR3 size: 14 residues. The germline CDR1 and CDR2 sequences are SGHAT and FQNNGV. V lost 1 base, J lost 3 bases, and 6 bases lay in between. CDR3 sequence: CASSLAGANEKLFF. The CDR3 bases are TGTGCCAGCAGCTTAGCCGGGGCTAATGAAAAACTGTTTTTT.

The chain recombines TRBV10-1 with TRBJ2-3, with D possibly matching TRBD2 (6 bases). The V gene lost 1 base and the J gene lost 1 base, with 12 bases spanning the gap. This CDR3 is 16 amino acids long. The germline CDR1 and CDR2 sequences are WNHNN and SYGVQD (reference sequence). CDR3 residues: CASSEWRGGGTDTQYF. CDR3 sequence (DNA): TGCGCCAGCAGTGAGTGGCGCGGAGGGGGCACAGATACGCAGTATTTT.

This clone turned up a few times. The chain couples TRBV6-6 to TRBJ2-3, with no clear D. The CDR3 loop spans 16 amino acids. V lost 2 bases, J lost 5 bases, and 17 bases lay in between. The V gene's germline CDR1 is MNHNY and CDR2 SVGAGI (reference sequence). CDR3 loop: CASSYSPSISGDTQYF. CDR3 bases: TGTGCCAGCAGTTACAGCCCATCGATTTCGGGAGATACGCAGTATTTT.

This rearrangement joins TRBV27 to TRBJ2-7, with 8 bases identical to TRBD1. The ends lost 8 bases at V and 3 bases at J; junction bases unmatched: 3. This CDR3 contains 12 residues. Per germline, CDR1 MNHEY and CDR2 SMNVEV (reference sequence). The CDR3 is CASLGTGYEQYF. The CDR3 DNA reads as TGTGCCAGCCTAGGGACAGGCTACGAGCAGTACTTC.

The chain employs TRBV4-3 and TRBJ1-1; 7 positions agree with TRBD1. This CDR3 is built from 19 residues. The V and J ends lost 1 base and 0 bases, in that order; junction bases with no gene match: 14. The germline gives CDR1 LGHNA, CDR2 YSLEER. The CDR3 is CASSQGWADRNFMNTEAFF. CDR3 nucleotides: TGCGCCAGCAGCCAAGGATGGGCGGACAGGAACTTCATGAACACTGAAGCTTTCTTT.